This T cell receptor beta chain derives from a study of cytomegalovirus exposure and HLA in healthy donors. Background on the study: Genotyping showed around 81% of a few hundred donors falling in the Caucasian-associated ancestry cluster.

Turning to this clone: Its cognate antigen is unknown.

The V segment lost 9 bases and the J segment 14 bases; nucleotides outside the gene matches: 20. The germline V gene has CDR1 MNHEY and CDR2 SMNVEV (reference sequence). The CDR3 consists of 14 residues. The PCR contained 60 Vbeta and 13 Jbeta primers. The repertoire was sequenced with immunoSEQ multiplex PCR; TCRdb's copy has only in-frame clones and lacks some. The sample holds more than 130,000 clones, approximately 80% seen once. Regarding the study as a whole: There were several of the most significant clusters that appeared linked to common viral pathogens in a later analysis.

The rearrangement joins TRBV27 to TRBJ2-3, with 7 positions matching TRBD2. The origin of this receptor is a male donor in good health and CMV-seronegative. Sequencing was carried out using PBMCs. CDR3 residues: CARGGRAPGFPRYF. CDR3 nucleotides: TGTGCCAGGGGGGGGAGGGCCCCAGGATTCCCCCGGTATTTT.